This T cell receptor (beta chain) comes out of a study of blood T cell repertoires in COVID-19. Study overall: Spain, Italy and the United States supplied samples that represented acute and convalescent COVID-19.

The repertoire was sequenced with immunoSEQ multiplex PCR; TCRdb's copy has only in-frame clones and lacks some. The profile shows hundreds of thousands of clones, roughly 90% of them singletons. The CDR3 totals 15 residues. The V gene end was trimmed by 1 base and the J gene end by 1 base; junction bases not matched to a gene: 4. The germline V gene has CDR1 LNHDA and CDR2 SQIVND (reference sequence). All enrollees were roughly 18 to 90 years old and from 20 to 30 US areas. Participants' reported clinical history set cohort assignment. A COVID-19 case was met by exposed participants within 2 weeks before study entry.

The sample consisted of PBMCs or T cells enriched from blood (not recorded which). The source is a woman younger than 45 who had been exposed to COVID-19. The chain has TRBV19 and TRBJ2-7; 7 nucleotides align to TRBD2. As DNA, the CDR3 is TGTGCCAGTAGTATAGGGGACGGGGGGTCCTACGAGCAGTACTTC. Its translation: CASSIGDGGSYEQYF.